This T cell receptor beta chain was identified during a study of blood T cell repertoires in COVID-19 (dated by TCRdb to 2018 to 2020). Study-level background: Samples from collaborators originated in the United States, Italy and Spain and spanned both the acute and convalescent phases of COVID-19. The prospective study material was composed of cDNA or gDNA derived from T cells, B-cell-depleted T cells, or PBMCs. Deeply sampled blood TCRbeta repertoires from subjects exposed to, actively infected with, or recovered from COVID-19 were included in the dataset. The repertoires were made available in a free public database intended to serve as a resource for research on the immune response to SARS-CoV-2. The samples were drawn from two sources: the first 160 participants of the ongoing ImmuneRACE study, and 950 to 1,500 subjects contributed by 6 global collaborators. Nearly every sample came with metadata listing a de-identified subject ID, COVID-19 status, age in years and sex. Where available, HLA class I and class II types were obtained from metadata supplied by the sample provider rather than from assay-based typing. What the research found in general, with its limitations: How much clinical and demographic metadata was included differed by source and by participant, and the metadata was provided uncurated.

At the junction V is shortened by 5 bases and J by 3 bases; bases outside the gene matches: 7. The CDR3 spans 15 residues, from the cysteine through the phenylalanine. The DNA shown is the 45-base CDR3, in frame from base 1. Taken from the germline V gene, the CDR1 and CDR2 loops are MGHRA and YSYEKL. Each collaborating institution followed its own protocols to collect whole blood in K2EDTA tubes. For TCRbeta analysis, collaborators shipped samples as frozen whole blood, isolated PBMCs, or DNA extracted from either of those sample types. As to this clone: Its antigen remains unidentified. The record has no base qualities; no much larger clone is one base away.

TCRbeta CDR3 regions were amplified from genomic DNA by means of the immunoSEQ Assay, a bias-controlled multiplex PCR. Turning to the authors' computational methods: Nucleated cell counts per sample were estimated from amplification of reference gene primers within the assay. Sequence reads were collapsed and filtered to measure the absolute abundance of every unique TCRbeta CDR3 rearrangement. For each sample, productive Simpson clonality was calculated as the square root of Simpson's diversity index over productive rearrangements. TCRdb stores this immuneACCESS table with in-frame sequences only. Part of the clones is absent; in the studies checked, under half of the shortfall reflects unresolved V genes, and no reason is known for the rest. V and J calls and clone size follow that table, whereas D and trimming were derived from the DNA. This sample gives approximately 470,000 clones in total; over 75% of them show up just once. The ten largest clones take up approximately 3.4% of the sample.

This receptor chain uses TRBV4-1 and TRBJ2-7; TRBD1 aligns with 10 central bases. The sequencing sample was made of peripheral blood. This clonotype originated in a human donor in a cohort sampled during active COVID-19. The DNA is TGCGCCAGCAGCACGCGACAGGGGGCGATCTACGAGCAGTACTTC. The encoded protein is CASSTRQGAIYEQYF.